The 15 T cell receptor beta chains given below trace back to one sample, sequenced in a study of blood T cell repertoires in COVID-19. Only in-frame clones appear in the TCRdb table, and some are missing; sequencing was by immunoSEQ multiplex PCR. The sample yields 250,000 or so clones, about 80% seen once. Sequences were obtained from peripheral blood. The receptor set was obtained from a woman older than 75 with acute or convalescent COVID-19.

J is TRBJ1-2 and V is TRBV28; weak D call: TRBD1 (6 bases). Germline V gene sequence: CDR1 MDHEN, CDR2 SYDVKM. CDR3 size: 14 residues. Trimming pared 6 bases from V and 2 bases from J, leaving 13 bases between. DNA for the CDR3: TGTGCCAGCAGAGCCGAGGACAGAAACTATGGCTACACCTTC. Translation: CASRAEDRNYGYTF.

The rearrangement uses TRBV29-1 and TRBJ1-1, with D unclear. CDR3 length equals 13 residues. Per germline, CDR1 SQVTM and CDR2 ANQGSEA. The ends were cut back, 5 bases at V and 6 bases at J, with 16 bases in the middle. CDR3 DNA: TGCAGCGTTACCCCTCAACTAACCTCTGAAGCTTTCTTT. Its translation: CSVTPQLTSEAFF.

The chain couples TRBV5-4 to TRBJ1-2; TRBD1 matches at 8 bases. Germline V gives CDR1 SGHNT, CDR2 YYREEE (reference sequence). J was trimmed by 4 bases and V by 6 bases; bases with no gene match: 11. This CDR3 contains 15 residues. The CDR3 nucleotides are TGTGCCAGCACCCAATACAGGGGGAACAGCTATGGCTACACCTTC. It specifies CASTQYRGNSYGYTF.

Here the CDR3 reads CASSISGDVYEQYF. Here the CDR3 DNA reads TGTGCCAGCAGCATTAGCGGGGACGTATACGAGCAGTACTTC. The chain joins TRBV5-5 to TRBJ2-7, with TRBD2 matching over 8 bases. Germline loops: CDR1 SGHKS, CDR2 YYEKEE (reference sequence). J lost 4 bases, V lost 4 bases, and 7 bases had no gene match. The CDR3 runs to 14 residues.

The genes are TRBV27 and TRBJ2-3, with D possibly being TRBD2 (6 bases). CDR1 and CDR2 from the germline V gene are MNHEY and SMNVEV (reference sequence). Trimming stripped 3 bases from V and 8 bases from J, with 9 bases between. The CDR3 consists of 12 residues. DNA of the CDR3: TGTGCCAGCAGTTTCCAGGGAGGTACGCAGTATTTT. It specifies CASSFQGGTQYF.

CDR3: CASSPGTSRLTDTQYF. The CDR3 DNA reads as TGTGCCAGCAGCCCCGGGACTAGCCGGTTAACAGATACGCAGTATTTT. The gene calls are TRBV7-3 and TRBJ2-3, with 9 bases aligning to TRBD2. The CDR3 covers 16 residues. V trimming: 5 bases; J trimming: 3 bases; junction bases outside the gene matches: 9. The germline gives CDR1 SGHTA, CDR2 FQGTGA.

The chain employs TRBV5-4 and TRBJ2-7; possibly TRBD2 for D (6 bases). The CDR3 consists of 16 residues. The V gene lost 3 bases and the J gene lost 5 bases, with 21 bases spanning the gap. The germline CDR1 and CDR2 sequences are SGHNT and YYREEE (reference sequence). CDR3 protein: CASSSRPRGGTHEQYF. The CDR3 nucleotides are TGTGCCAGCAGCTCCCGCCCTCGCGGAGGGACCCACGAGCAGTACTTC.

DNA for the CDR3: TGTGCCAGCAGCTTAGCGCATTCAGGTGGGGCAACTGAAGCTTTCTTT. It translates to CASSLAHSGGATEAFF. The chain couples TRBV7-6 to TRBJ1-1; TRBD1 is a possible D gene (5 bases). This CDR3 is built from 16 residues. Per germline, CDR1 SGHVS and CDR2 FNYEAQ. V was pared by 0 bases and J by 5 bases, with 16 bases between.

This chain links TRBV3-1 (or the pseudogene TRBV3-2) with TRBJ1-6; 9 bases agree with TRBD1. CDR1 is LGHDT, CDR2 YNNKEL, per germline (reference sequence). After removal of 1 base from V and 19 bases from J, the junction contained 8 bases not matched to a gene. The CDR3 runs 13 residues. CDR3 DNA sequence: TGTGCCAGCAGCCAAGCCACAGGGGGCCCTTATCACTTT. Protein: CASSQATGGPYHF.

This clone was found a few times. The rearrangement links TRBV11-2 to TRBJ1-1, with TRBD1 matching over 8 bases. CDR1 is SGHAT, CDR2 FQNNGV, per germline. The CDR3 consists of 15 residues. J gave up 4 bases and V 5 bases, and 9 bases lay outside the gene matches. In DNA form, the CDR3 reads TGTGCCAGCAGCGGTGTCAGGGGGCAGGGCACTGAAGCTTTCTTT. This gives the protein CASSGVRGQGTEAFF. Drawing the rest from reference TRBV11-2 and TRBJ1-1, the complete variable domain is EAGVAQSPRYKIIEKRQSVAFWCNPISGHATLYWYQQILGQGPKLLIQFQNNGVVDDSQLPKDRFSAERLKGVDSTLKIQPAKLEDSAVYLCASSGVRGQGTEAFFGQGTRLTVV.

This sequence joins TRBV5-1 and TRBJ2-3, with 9 positions matching TRBD2. The CDR3 spans 14 residues. Germline CDR1 is SGHRS and CDR2 is YFSETQ. V was pared by 0 bases and J by 5 bases, with 1 base of the junction left unmatched. The chain's CDR3 is CASSLVAGVDTQYF. In DNA form, the CDR3 reads TGCGCCAGCAGCTTGGTAGCGGGGGTAGATACGCAGTATTTT.

This clone was picked up a small number of times. The genes are TRBV2 and TRBJ2-3; a weak D match, TRBD2 (5 bases). Trimming cost V 8 bases and J 4 bases, with 16 bases left between them. Germline lookup yields CDR1 SNHLY and CDR2 FYNNEI. This CDR3 is 14 amino acids long. The CDR3 here is CASSLVNRADTQYF. As DNA, the CDR3 is TGTGCCAGCTCACTAGTCAATCGAGCAGATACGCAGTATTTT.

The CDR3 sequence: CATPRTSGRKNTGELFF. The CDR3 DNA reads TGTGCCACCCCGAGGACTAGCGGGAGAAAGAACACCGGGGAGCTGTTTTTT. J is TRBJ2-2 and V is TRBV28; 13 bases are shared with TRBD2. Unmatched junction bases numbered 9, after V lost 10 bases and J lost 1 base. Germline V gives CDR1 MDHEN, CDR2 SYDVKM. The CDR3 has 17 amino acids.

The chain has TRBV7-3 and TRBJ1-1; the D gene is possibly TRBD1 (6 bases). V lost 5 bases to trimming and J lost 1 base, with 8 bases between them. This CDR3 has 13 amino acids. Germline CDR1 reads SGHTA; CDR2 reads FQGTGA. This CDR3 is CASSQQGNTEAFF. CDR3 bases: TGTGCCAGCAGCCAACAGGGGAACACTGAAGCTTTCTTT.

V usage is TRBV5-1 and J usage is TRBJ1-1, with 9 positions matching TRBD1. Germline V gene sequence: CDR1 SGHRS, CDR2 YFSETQ. The junction had 6 bases not matched to a gene; V was cut back by 0 bases and J by 3 bases. This CDR3 region has 16 residues. In DNA, the CDR3 is TGCGCCAGCAGCTTGGGGGACAGGGCAAGGGACACTGAAGCTTTCTTT. Protein sequence: CASSLGDRARDTEAFF. Full variable domain (missing parts from reference TRBV5-1 and TRBJ1-1): KAGVTQTPRYLIKTRGQQVTLSCSPISGHRSVSWYQQTPGQGLQFLFEYFSETQRNKGNFPGRFSGRQFSNSRSEMNVSTLELGDSALYLCASSLGDRARDTEAFFGQGTRLTVV.